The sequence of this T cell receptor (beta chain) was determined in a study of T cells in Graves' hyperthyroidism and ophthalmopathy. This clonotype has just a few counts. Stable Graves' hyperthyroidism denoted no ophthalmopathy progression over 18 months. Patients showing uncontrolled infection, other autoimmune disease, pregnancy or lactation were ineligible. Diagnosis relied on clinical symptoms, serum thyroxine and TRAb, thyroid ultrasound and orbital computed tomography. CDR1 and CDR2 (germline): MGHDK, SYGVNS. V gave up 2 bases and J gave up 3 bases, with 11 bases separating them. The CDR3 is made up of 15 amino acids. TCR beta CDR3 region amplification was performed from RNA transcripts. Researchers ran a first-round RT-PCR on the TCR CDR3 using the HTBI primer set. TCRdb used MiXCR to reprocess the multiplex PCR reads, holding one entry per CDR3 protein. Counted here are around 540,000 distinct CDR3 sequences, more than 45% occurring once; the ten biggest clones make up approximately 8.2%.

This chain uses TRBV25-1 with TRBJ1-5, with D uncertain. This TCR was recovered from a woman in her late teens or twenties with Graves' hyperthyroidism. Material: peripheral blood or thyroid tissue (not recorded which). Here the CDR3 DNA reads TGTGCCAGCAGTGAACGGGCGCGGTACAATCAGCCCCAGCATTTT. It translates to CASSERARYNQPQHF.